This entry describes one T cell receptor (beta chain). The germline gives CDR1 SGHVS, CDR2 FQNEAQ. This CDR3 comprises 12 residues. This sample is part of a study of T cell repertoires in ileal Crohn's disease. Background on the study: At surgery, under 40% of patients smoked, with median disease duration roughly 7.2 years.

Profiled with immunoSEQ multiplex PCR; TCRdb holds only in-frame clones, not every one. In the table there are fewer than 4,500 clones, about 80% of which are singletons. Sequencing used ileal tissue. V gene TRBV7-8 combines with J gene TRBJ1-2; 7 bases are shared with TRBD1. The receptor was derived from an adult with Crohn's disease. CDR3 amino acids: CVTRQGRDGYTF. CDR3 nucleotide sequence: TGTGTCACCCGACAGGGAAGGGATGGCTACACCTTC.